These T cell receptor beta chains were read from a single sample in a study of blood T cell repertoires in COVID-19. Repertoires were generated with immunoSEQ multiplex PCR, while TCRdb's copy carries only in-frame clones and drops some. Of around 150,000 clones in the sample, 65% to 90% were seen once. The sample comprised peripheral blood. The receptors derive from a woman aged 40 to 50 with COVID-19, enrolled during active disease. Both conserved end residues are part of each CDR3. D genes are given only for firm matches.

cdr3_aa: CSGPTASEQFF
d_call: NA
v_call: TRBV20-1

cdr3_aa: CASSLRGTEAFF
d_call: NA
v_call: TRBV27

cdr3_aa: CASSQVRRDPEAFF
d_call: NA
v_call: TRBV4-1

cdr3_aa: CASTLGRENVAFF
d_call: NA
v_call: TRBV7-9

cdr3_aa: CASSPLTGIGEQFF
d_call: NA
v_call: TRBV7-3

cdr3_aa: CASGRGEWEKLFF
d_call: NA
v_call: TRBV19

cdr3_aa: CASSERKLAVYNEQFF
d_call: TRBD2
v_call: TRBV2

cdr3_aa: CASEQGRVRERTEAFF
d_call: NA
v_call: TRBV19

cdr3_aa: CASSEWQGTDTQYF
d_call: NA
v_call: TRBV2

cdr3_aa: CASSEDSGWNTEAFF
d_call: NA
v_call: TRBV7-3

cdr3_aa: CALRTGSGELFF
d_call: NA
v_call: TRBV30

cdr3_aa: CASSYSAGFREKLFF
d_call: NA
v_call: TRBV6-5

cdr3_aa: CASSSDMNTEAFF
d_call: NA
v_call: TRBV5-4

cdr3_aa: CASSPRGFGNQPQHF
d_call: TRBD1
v_call: TRBV25-1

cdr3_aa: CSVGSIRGNEQFF
d_call: NA
v_call: TRBV29-1

cdr3_aa: CASRAREDEQFF
d_call: TRBD2
v_call: TRBV19

cdr3_aa: CASSLLGLANTGELFF
d_call: TRBD2
v_call: TRBV27